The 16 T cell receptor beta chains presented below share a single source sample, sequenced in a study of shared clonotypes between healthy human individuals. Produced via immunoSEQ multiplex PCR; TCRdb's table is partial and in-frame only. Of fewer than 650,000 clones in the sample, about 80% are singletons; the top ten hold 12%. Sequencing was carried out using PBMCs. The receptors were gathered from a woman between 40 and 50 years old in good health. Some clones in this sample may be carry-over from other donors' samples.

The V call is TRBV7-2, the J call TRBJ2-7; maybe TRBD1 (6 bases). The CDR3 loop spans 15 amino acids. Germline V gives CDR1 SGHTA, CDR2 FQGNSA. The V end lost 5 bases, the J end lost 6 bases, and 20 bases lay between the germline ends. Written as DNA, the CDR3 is TGTGCCAGCAGCCCACACAGGGACAAGCTTGGCGAGCAGTACTTC. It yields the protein CASSPHRDKLGEQYF.

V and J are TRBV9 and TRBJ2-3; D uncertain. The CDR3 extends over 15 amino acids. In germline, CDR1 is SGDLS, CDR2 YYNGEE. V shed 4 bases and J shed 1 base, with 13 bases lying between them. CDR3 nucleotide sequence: TGTGCCAGCAGCCGAGATACCTGGGGCACAGATACGCAGTATTTT. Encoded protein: CASSRDTWGTDTQYF.

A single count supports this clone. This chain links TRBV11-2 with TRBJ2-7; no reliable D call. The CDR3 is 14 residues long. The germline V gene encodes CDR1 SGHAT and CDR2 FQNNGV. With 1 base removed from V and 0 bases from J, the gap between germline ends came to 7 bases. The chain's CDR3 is CASSLVSLSYEQYF. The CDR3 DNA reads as TGTGCCAGCAGCTTAGTTAGCCTCTCCTACGAGCAGTACTTC.

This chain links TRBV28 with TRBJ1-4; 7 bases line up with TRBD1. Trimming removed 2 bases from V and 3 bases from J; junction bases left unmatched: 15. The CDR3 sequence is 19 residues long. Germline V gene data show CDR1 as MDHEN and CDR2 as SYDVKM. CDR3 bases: TGTGCCAGCAGTTTAATGGGACAGAAATTAATGATAGCTAATGAAAAACTGTTTTTT. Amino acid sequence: CASSLMGQKLMIANEKLFF.

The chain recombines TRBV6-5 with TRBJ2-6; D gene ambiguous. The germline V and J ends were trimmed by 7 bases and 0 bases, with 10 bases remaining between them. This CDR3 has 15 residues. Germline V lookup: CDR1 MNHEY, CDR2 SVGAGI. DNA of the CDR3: TGTGCCAGCACCCAAGGTCTCTCTGGGGCCAACGTCCTGACTTTC. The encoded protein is CASTQGLSGANVLTF.

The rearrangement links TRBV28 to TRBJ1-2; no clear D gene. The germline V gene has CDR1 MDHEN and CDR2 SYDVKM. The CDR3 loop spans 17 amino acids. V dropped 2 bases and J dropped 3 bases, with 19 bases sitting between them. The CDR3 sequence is CASSLRSVTDYYYGYTF. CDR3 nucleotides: TGTGCCAGCAGTTTAAGATCCGTGACGGACTATTACTATGGCTACACCTTC.

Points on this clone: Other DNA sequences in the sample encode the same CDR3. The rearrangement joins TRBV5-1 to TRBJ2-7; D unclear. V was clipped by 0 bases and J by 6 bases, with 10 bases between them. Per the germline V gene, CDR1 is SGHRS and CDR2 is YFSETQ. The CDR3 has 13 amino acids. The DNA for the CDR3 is TGCGCCAGCAGCTTGGCCTCCGCCGCCGAGCAGTACTTC. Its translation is CASSLASAAEQYF.

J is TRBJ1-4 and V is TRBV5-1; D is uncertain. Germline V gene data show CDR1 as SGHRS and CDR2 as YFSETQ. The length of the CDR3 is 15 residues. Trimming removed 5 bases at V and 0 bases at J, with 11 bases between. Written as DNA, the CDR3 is TGCGCCAGCAGGGGTAGTTTTGCAACTAATGAAAAACTGTTTTTT. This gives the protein CASRGSFATNEKLFF.

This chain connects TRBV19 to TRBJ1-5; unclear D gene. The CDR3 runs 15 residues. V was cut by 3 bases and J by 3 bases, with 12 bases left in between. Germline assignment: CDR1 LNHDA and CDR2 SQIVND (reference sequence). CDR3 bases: TGTGCCAGTAGTATGTCCAGGACCAACAATCAGCCCCAGCATTTT. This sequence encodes CASSMSRTNNQPQHF.

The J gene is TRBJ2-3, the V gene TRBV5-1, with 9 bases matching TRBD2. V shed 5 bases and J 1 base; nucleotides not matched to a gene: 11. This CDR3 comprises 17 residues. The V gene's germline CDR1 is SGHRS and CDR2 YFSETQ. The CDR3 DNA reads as TGCGCCAGCAGTTCCCCGGGACTAGCAAGTGGCACAGATACGCAGTATTTT. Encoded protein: CASSSPGLASGTDTQYF.

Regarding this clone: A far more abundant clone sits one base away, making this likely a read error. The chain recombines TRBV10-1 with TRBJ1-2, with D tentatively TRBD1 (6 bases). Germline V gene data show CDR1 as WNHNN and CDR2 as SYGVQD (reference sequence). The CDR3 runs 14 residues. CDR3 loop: CVSSEEQGDYGYTF. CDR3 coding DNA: TGCGTCAGCAGTGAGGAACAGGGAGACTATGGCTACACCTTC.

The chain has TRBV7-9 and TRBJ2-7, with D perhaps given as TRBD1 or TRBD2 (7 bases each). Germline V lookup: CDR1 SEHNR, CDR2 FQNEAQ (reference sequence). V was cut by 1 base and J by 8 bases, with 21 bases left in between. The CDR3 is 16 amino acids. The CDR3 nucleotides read TGTGCCAGCAGCTTAGAATCGGACCAGGGGGGGAAAAAGCAGTACTTC. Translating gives CASSLESDQGGKKQYF.

The CDR3 spells CASSHGGYDGPQHF. DNA for the CDR3: TGTGCCAGCAGCCATGGGGGATACGATGGGCCCCAGCATTTT. The genes are TRBV7-8 and TRBJ1-5, with D perhaps matching TRBD1 (5 bases). The CDR3 has 14 residues. Germline V lookup: CDR1 SGHVS, CDR2 FQNEAQ. V lost 5 bases and J 9 bases, leaving 17 bases between the germline ends.

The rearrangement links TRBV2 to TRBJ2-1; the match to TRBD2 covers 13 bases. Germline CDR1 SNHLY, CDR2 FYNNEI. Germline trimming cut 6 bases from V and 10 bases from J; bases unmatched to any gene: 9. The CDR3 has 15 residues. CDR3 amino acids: CASRVLAGGPGEQFF. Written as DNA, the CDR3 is TGTGCCAGCAGGGTACTAGCGGGAGGGCCCGGGGAGCAGTTCTTC.

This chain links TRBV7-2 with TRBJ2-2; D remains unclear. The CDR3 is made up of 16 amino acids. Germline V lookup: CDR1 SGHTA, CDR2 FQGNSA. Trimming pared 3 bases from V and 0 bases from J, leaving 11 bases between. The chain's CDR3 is CASSFARVPNTGELFF. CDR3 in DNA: TGTGCCAGCAGCTTTGCTCGGGTCCCGAACACCGGGGAGCTGTTTTTT. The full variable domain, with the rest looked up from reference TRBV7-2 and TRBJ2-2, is GAGVSQSPSNKVTEKGKDVELRCDPISGHTALYWYRQSLGQGLEFLIYFQGNSAPDKSGLPSDRFSAERTGGSVSTLTIQRTQQEDSAVYLCASSFARVPNTGELFFGEGSRLTVL.

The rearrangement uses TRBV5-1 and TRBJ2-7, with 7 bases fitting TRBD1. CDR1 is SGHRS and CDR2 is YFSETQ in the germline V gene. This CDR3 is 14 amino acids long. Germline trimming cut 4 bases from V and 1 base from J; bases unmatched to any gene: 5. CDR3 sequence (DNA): TGCGCCAGCAGCAAAGGACAGGAATCCTACGAGCAGTACTTC. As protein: CASSKGQESYEQYF.